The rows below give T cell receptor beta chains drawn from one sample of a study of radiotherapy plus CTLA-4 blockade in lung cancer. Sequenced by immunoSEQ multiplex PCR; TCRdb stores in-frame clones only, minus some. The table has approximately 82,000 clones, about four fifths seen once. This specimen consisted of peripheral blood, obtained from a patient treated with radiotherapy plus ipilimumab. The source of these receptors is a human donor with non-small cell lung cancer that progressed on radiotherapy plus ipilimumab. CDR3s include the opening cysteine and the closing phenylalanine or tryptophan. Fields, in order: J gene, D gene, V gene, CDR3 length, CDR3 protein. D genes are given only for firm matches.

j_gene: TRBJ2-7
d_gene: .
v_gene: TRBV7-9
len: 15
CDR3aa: CASSLSRNSPHEQYF

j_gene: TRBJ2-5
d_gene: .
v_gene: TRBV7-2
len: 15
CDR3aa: CASSLVGSREETQYF

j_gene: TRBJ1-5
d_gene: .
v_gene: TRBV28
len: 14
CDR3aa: CASSLGGLNQPQHF

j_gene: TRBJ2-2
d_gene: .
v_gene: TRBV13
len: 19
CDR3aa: CASTTPNQQVLGNTGELFF

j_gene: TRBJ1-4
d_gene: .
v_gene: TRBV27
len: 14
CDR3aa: CASSSRGGREKLFF

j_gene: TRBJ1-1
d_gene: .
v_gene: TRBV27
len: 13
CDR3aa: CASRSASSAEAFF

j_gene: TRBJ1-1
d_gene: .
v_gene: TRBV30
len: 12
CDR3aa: CAWSRLNTEAFF

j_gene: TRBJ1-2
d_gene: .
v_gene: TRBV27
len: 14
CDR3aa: CASSSQTSLYGYTF

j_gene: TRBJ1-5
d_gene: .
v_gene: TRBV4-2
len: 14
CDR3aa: CASSQEWGNQPQHF

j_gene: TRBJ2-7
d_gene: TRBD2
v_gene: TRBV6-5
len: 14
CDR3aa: CASKPREGGRGQYF

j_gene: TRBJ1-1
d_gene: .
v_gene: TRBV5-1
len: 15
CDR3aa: CASSLTALGGPEAFF

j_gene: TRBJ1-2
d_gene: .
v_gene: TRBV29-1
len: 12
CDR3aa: CSVDGGVYGYTF

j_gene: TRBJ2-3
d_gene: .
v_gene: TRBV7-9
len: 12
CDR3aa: CASSTVGDTQYF

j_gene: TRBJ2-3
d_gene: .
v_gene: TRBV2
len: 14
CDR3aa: CASGPGDVKDTQYF

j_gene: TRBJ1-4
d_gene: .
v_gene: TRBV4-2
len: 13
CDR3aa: CASSQGGYEKLFF

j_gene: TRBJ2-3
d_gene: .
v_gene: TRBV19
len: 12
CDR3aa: CASSIGLGTQYF

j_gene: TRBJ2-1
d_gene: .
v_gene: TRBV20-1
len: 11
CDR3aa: CSAPGLGEQFF

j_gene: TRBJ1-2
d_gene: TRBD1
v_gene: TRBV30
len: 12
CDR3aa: CAWARDRSGYTF

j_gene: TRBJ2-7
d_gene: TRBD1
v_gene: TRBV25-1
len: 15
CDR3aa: CASSQSGTVTYEQYF

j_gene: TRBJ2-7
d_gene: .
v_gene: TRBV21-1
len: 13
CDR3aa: CASNPGSIYEQYF

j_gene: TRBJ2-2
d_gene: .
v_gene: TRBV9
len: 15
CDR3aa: CASSPGGPNTGELFF

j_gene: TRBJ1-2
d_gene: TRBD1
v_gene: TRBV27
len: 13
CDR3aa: CASSFRGNYGYTF

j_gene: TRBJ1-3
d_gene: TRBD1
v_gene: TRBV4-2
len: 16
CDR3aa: CASSQQYRGGGNTIYF

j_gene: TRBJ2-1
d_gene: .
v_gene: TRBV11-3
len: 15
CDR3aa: CASSLDGPSYNEQFF

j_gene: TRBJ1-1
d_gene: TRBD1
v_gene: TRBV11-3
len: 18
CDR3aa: CASSPQGGQGILNTEAFF

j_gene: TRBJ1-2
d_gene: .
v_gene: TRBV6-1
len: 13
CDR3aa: CASNDGTNYGYTF

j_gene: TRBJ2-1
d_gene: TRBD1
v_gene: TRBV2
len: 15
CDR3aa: CASSGGQGTWNEQFF

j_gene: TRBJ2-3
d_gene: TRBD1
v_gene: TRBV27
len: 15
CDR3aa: CASSPEGQGTDTQYF

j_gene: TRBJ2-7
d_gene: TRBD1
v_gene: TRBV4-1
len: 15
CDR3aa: CASSQLGQVTYEQYF

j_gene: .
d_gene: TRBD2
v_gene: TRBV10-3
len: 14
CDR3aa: CAIRGTSGSYEQYF

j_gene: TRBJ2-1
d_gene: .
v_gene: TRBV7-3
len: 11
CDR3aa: CASSLGNEQFF

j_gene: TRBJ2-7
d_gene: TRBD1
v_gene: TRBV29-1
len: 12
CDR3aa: CSASGTAYEQYF

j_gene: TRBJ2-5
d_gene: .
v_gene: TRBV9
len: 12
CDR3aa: CASSVGSVEQYF

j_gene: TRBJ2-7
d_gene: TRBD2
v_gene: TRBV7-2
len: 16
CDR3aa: CASSSTSGRVSYEQYF

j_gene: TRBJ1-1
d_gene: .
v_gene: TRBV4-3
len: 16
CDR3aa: CASSQDGRGGNTEAFF

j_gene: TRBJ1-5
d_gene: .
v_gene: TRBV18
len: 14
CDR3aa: CASSVDTSSQPQHF

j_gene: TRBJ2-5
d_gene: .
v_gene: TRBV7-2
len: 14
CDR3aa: CASSLGAIPADQYF

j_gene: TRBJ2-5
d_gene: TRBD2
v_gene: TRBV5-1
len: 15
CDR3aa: CASSLGSGDAETQYF

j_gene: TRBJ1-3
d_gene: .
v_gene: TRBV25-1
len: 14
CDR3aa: CASSESGYANTIYF

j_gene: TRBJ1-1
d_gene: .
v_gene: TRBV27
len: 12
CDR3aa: CASSSGHGEAFF

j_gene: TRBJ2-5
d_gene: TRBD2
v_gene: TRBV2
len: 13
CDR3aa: CASRLAGGGTQYF

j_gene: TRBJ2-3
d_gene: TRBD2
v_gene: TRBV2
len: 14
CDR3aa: CASSVAGGEDTQYF

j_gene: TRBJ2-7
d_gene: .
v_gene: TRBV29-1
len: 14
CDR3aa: CSAGGGQQTYEQYF

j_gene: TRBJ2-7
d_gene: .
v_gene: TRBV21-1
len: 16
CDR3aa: CASSKAQTGSAYEQYF

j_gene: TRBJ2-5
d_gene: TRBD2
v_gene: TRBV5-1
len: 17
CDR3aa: CASSLWGRREVQETQYF

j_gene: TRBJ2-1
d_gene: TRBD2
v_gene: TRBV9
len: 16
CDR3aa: CASSVEVGLAANEQFF

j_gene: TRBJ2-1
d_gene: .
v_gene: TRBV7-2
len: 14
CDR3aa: CASRQVRGRNEQFF

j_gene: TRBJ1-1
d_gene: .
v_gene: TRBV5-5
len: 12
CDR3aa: CASSPGLREAFF

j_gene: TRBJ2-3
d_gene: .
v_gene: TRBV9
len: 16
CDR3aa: CASSVLGGVSTDTQYF

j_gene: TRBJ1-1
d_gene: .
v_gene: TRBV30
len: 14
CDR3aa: CAWGPQGSNTEAFF

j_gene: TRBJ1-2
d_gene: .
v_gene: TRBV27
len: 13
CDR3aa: CASRAGGNYGYTF

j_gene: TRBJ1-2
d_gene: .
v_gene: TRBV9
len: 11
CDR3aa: CASASNYGYTF

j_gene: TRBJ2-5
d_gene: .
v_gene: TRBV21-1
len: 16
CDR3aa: CASSKGNVGVVETQYF

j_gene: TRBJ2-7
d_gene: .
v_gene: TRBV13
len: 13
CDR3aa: CASSFRGSYEQYF

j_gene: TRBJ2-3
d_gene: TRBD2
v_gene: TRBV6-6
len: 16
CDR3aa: CASSSGLAGATDTQYF

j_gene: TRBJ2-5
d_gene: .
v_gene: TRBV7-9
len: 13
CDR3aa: CASSPRGPETQYF

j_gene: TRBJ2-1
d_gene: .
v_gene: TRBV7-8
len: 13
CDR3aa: CASSLKEIYEQFF